The T cell receptor (beta chain) under discussion was sequenced for a study of shared clonotypes between healthy human individuals. Study-wide context: CD8 memory received one plate per donor, CD8 naive two, CD4 memory three and CD4 naive three.

It was into CD45RA+ naive and CD45RA-negative memory subsets that the CD4+ cells were split. Turning to this clone: Antigen: not known.

Broader study findings: Estimated richness values were generally larger in naive subsets than in memory subsets. Clonotypes not shared had lower generation probabilities than those common to all four donors.

Generated by immunoSEQ multiplex PCR, the TCRdb table keeps only in-frame clones and is missing some. The data hold about 2 million clones, with 90% to 95% observed a single time. Per the germline V gene, CDR1 is LGHNA and CDR2 is YSLEER. The V and J ends lost 1 base and 5 bases, in that order; junction bases with no gene match: 11. The CDR3 spans 17 residues. The sequence came from a man younger than 35 in good health. The chain combines TRBV4-3 with TRBJ2-7; 10 bases line up with TRBD1. The sample consisted of naive CD4+ T cells sorted from blood. Subset defined: CD45RA+ positively selected. CDR3 loop: CASSQARQGAGSNEQYF. The CDR3 DNA reads TGCGCCAGCAGCCAAGCCCGACAGGGGGCTGGATCTAACGAGCAGTACTTC.